The clone carrying this T cell receptor beta chain was picked up a small number of times. Its antigen remains unknown. While unrecorded immune exposures were likely, the donors were nominally healthy when sampled. The record originates from a study of cytomegalovirus exposure and HLA in healthy donors. General study points: In all likelihood, a cluster of highly shared sequence variants was a sequencing artifact. Researchers counted roughly 150 TCR beta chains as cytomegalovirus-associated.

Germline-derived CDR1 and CDR2 are MDHEN and SYDVKM. The ends were cut back, 2 bases at V and 3 bases at J, with 7 bases in the middle. This CDR3 spans 14 amino acids. PCR amplification relied on 60 Vbeta primers (plus 13 Jbeta primers). The method was immunoSEQ multiplex PCR; TCRdb's version includes in-frame clones alone and lacks a portion of them. The data show 170,000 or so clones, over 65% seen once. V and J are TRBV28 and TRBJ2-2; D is undetermined. The TCR sequence derives from a woman in her thirties in good health and CMV-seropositive. Sequencing was done on a sample of PBMCs. DNA of the CDR3: TGTGCCAGCAGTTTAGGAGCCGACACCGGGGAGCTGTTTTTT. Its translation: CASSLGADTGELFF.